This TCR beta chain originates from a study of shared T cell receptors in the human thymus. CDR3 length: 15 amino acids. The germline gives CDR1 SGHNT, CDR2 YYREEE (reference sequence). Data came from immunoSEQ multiplex PCR; TCRdb stores just in-frame clones and leaves some out. The sample shows hundreds of thousands of clones, 88% of them seen only once. The same sample was also studied in work on human thymus T cells.

What was sequenced was thymocytes. The receptor's source is a boy under two years old with a congenital heart defect. The rearrangement uses TRBV5-4 and TRBJ2-5, with 7 positions matching TRBD1. The tail of the sequence fits TRBJ2-7 better, so the J call may be wrong. The CDR3 here is CASSLPDRASVEQYF. Here the CDR3 DNA reads TGTGCCAGCAGCTTGCCTGACAGGGCTTCGGTCGAGCAGTACTTC.